The 8 T cell receptor beta chains listed next were all sequenced from one sample in a study of cytomegalovirus exposure and HLA in healthy donors. With 60 Vbeta and 13 Jbeta primers, the PCR was carried out. Using immunoSEQ multiplex PCR, the repertoire was profiled, and TCRdb retains in-frame clones only, with some absent. The data contain 150,000 to 200,000 clones, more than 60% of them singletons. The specimen was PBMCs. The receptor set was obtained from a man aged 35 to 55 in good health and CMV-seronegative.

V is TRBV7-9 and J is TRBJ1-2; the D is unclear. This CDR3 region has 14 residues. The germline V and J ends were trimmed by 3 bases and 6 bases, with 14 bases remaining between them. CDR1 SEHNR and CDR2 FQNEAQ come from the germline V gene (reference sequence). The CDR3 coding sequence is TGTGCCAGCAGCTTCCCGACTCTAGAGGATGGCTACACCTTC. Its translation: CASSFPTLEDGYTF.

The chain carries TRBV5-1 and TRBJ1-4, with 9 nucleotides matching TRBD1. There are 14 residues in the CDR3. The ends lost 2 bases at V and 7 bases at J; junction bases unmatched: 3. Germline loops: CDR1 SGHRS, CDR2 YFSETQ. CDR3 coding DNA: TGCGCCAGCAGCTTAGGGACAGGGAGTGAAAAACTGTTTTTT. Residues: CASSLGTGSEKLFF.

The table lists this clone with a few counts. The V call is TRBV13, the J call TRBJ1-6; no clear D. Germline V gives CDR1 PRHDT, CDR2 FYEKMQ (reference sequence). This CDR3 contains 13 residues. Trimming cost V 7 bases and J 14 bases, with 18 bases left between them. The CDR3 here is CASTTREDNALHF. DNA of the CDR3: TGTGCCAGCACCACTCGGGAAGACAATGCCCTCCACTTT.

The chain is built from TRBV28 and TRBJ2-3, with 9 bases identical to TRBD2. V shed 7 bases and J 4 bases; nucleotides not matched to a gene: 9. This CDR3 has 15 amino acids. Looked up from germline, CDR1 is MDHEN and CDR2 is SYDVKM. The CDR3 DNA is TGTGCCAGCAATATTGGAGCGGGGGGCTCAGATACGCAGTATTTT. This gives the protein CASNIGAGGSDTQYF.

V and J are TRBV13 and TRBJ1-6; maybe TRBD1 (5 bases). The V end lost 5 bases, the J end lost 7 bases, and 18 bases lay between the germline ends. The CDR3 extends over 16 amino acids. Germline assignment: CDR1 PRHDT and CDR2 FYEKMQ (reference sequence). In DNA form, the CDR3 reads TGTGCCAGCAGCCGGTATCAAGGGGAGGTAAATTCACCCCTCCACTTT. Its translation is CASSRYQGEVNSPLHF.

This chain joins TRBV7-9 and TRBJ1-1; D not certain. Trimming took off 3 bases at V and 4 bases at J, with 15 bases between the two ends. The CDR3 consists of 15 residues. Per germline, CDR1 SEHNR and CDR2 FQNEAQ (reference sequence). The CDR3 reads CASSFGYYDGTEAFF. DNA of the CDR3: TGTGCCAGCAGCTTCGGGTACTACGACGGCACTGAAGCTTTCTTT. The full variable domain, completed using reference TRBV7-9 and TRBJ1-1, is DTGVSQNPRHKITKRGQNVTFRCDPISEHNRLYWYRQTLGQGPEFLTYFQNEAQLEKSRLLSDRFSAERPKGSFSTLEIQRTEQGDSAMYLCASSFGYYDGTEAFFGQGTRLTVV.

This clone turned up a few times. The V gene is TRBV6-1, the J gene TRBJ2-5; D remains ambiguous. Germline assignment: CDR1 MNHNS and CDR2 SASEGT. Trimming stripped 2 bases from V and 5 bases from J, with 3 bases between. This CDR3 contains 11 residues. CDR3 loop: CASSESETQYF. The CDR3 DNA sequence: TGTGCCAGCAGTGAAAGCGAGACCCAGTACTTC.

This clone was counted only a few times. This sequence joins TRBV18 and TRBJ1-2; D is possibly TRBD1 (6 bases). The CDR3 has 14 amino acids. Looked up from germline, CDR1 is KGHSH and CDR2 is LQKENI. Trimming removed 3 bases at V and 8 bases at J, with 16 bases between. CDR3 coding DNA: TGTGCCAGCTCACCTGGGACACCCTCGAGCGGCTACACCTTC. This codes for CASSPGTPSSGYTF.